One and the same sample provided the 18 T cell receptor beta chains below, sequenced in a study of blood T cells in healthy people across ages. Then a second PCR, running about 7 to 11 cycles, was carried out with a sample-barcoded 5' primer and a J-beta primer mix. From the 5' RACE reads, TCRdb called clonotypes with MiXCR, one entry per CDR3 protein. The repertoire holds 1.5 million to 2 million distinct CDR3 sequences, around 42% seen once, with 20% to 25% in the top ten. Sequenced material: blood. The receptors here all came from a human donor in good health.

The chain has TRBV29-1 and TRBJ1-2; D may be TRBD1 (5 bases). Deletions cut 7 bases from V and 3 bases from J, with 15 bases between. Germline V gene data show CDR1 as SQVTM and CDR2 as ANQGSEA. The CDR3 consists of 13 residues. The CDR3 spells CSADSQGDYGYTF. CDR3 DNA sequence: TGCAGCGCCGATTCCCAGGGAGACTATGGCTACACCTTC. Supplemented by reference TRBV29-1 and TRBJ1-2, the full variable domain reads SAVISQKPSRDICQRGTSLTIQCQVDSQVTMMFWYRQQPGQSLTLIATANQGSEATYESGFVIDKFPISRPNLTFSTLTVSNMSPEDSSIYLCSADSQGDYGYTFGSGTRLTVV.

This clonotype occurred a few times. V usage is TRBV2 and J usage is TRBJ2-1, with 9 bases identical to TRBD1. Unmatched junction bases numbered 1, after V lost 8 bases and J lost 5 bases. The CDR3 loop spans 12 amino acids. Germline CDR1 is SNHLY and CDR2 is FYNNEI. The CDR3 spells CASRDRDNEQFF. The CDR3 nucleotides read TGTGCCAGCCGGGACAGGGACAATGAGCAGTTCTTC. Full variable domain (rest looked up from reference TRBV2 and TRBJ2-1): EPEVTQTPSHQVTQMGQEVILRCVPISNHLYFYWYRQILGQKVEFLVSFYNNEISEKSEIFDDQFSVERPDGSNFTLKIRSTKLEDSAMYFCASRDRDNEQFFGPGTRLTVL.

This clonotype was recorded a few times. This chain links TRBV2 with TRBJ2-1; 11 nucleotides line up with TRBD2. With 7 bases clipped from V and 8 bases from J, the junction kept 13 bases outside the gene matches. Germline CDR1 SNHLY, CDR2 FYNNEI. The CDR3 totals 16 residues. The CDR3 DNA follows: TGTGCCAGCAAACCGGGACTAGCGGTGACTGGGTATGAGCAGTTCTTC. Translating it yields CASKPGLAVTGYEQFF.

This chain connects TRBV6-6 to TRBJ1-6; possibly TRBD1 for D (5 bases). The CDR3 consists of 17 residues. The germline V gene encodes CDR1 MNHNY and CDR2 SVGAGI (reference sequence). V was clipped by 4 bases and J by 11 bases, with 24 bases between them. The CDR3, as DNA: TGTGCCAGCAGTTCCTTGTCTCCCAGGGAATATCGCCCACCCCTCCACTTT. It yields the protein CASSSLSPREYRPPLHF.

About this clonotype: One end of the junction fails to match germline, which may point to a read error. V usage is TRBV15 and J usage is TRBJ1-2; D uncertain. This CDR3 region has 14 residues. Germline lookup yields CDR1 LNHNV and CDR2 YYDKDF (reference sequence). CDR3 protein: CDTSRDLVGYGYTF. CDR3 coding DNA: TGTGACACCAGCAGAGATCTCGTCGGCTATGGCTACACCTTC.

This clonotype has only a few counts. The V and J genes are TRBV7-2 and TRBJ1-2, with D perhaps matching TRBD1 (6 bases). CDR1 SGHTA and CDR2 FQGNSA come from the germline V gene. V was trimmed by 3 bases and J by 3 bases, leaving 14 bases between them. The CDR3 runs 15 residues. CDR3 coding DNA: TGTGCCAGCAGCTTCAACGGGGGCAACGACTATGGCTACACCTTC. Translating gives CASSFNGGNDYGYTF.

The V call is TRBV13, the J call TRBJ2-1; 14 bases line up with TRBD2. V lost 5 bases and J lost 3; bases outside the gene matches: 9. This CDR3 contains 18 residues. Germline assignment: CDR1 PRHDT and CDR2 FYEKMQ (reference sequence). The DNA of the CDR3 is TGTGCCAGCAGCCCGCGGACTAGCGGGGGGCAGAACTACAATGAGCAGTTCTTC. Its translation is CASSPRTSGGQNYNEQFF.

The chain links TRBV7-3 to TRBJ2-1, with 7 bases identical to TRBD2. The J call is in doubt because the DNA end fits TRBJ2-7 better. Germline V lookup: CDR1 SGHTA, CDR2 FQGTGA. The CDR3 is 17 amino acids. The chain's CDR3 is CASSLTGGSQSYNEQYF. CDR3 DNA: TGTGCCAGCAGCTTAACCGGGGGGTCTCAATCCTACAATGAGCAGTACTTC.

This rearrangement joins TRBV12-3 or TRBV12-4 to TRBJ1-2; 7 nucleotides line up with TRBD1. The CDR3 totals 13 residues. V lost 7 bases, J lost 8 bases, and 10 bases stayed unmatched. Here the CDR3 reads CASILATGFGYTF. The CDR3 DNA follows: TGTGCCAGCATCCTGGCGACAGGGTTCGGCTACACCTTC.

The chain employs TRBV28 and TRBJ2-7, with D perhaps given as TRBD1 or TRBD2 (5 bases each). V lost 10 bases and J 3 bases, leaving 22 bases between the germline ends. This CDR3 is built from 15 residues. Germline assignment: CDR1 MDHEN and CDR2 SYDVKM. CDR3 loop: CATLGVDAALYEQYF. The CDR3 DNA follows: TGTGCCACCTTGGGGGTTGATGCAGCCCTCTACGAGCAGTACTTC.

V and J are TRBV2 and TRBJ1-3, with 8 nucleotides matching TRBD1. The CDR3 is made up of 17 amino acids. Germline-derived CDR1 and CDR2 are SNHLY and FYNNEI. With V trimmed by 5 bases and J by 0 bases, 9 bases remained unmatched. In DNA, the CDR3 is TGTGCCAGCAGTCAACCCACAGGGGGTTCCTCTGGAAACACCATATATTTT. Translated, it gives CASSQPTGGSSGNTIYF.

This clonotype has only one observation. V is TRBV5-1 and J is TRBJ1-2; tentative D call: TRBD1 (5 bases). V lost 1 base and J lost 8, with 24 bases in between. The length of the CDR3 is 17 residues. Germline V gene sequence: CDR1 SGHRS, CDR2 YFSETQ. This CDR3 is CASSLSPGQGRESGYTF. CDR3 DNA sequence: TGCGCCAGCAGCTTGTCCCCGGGTCAGGGAAGAGAGTCCGGCTACACCTTC. The variable domain in full, completed from reference TRBV5-1 and TRBJ1-2, reads KAGVTQTPRYLIKTRGQQVTLSCSPISGHRSVSWYQQTPGQGLQFLFEYFSETQRNKGNFPGRFSGRQFSNSRSEMNVSTLELGDSALYLCASSLSPGQGRESGYTFGSGTRLTVV.

The rearrangement joins TRBV10-3 to TRBJ2-5; 9 nucleotides match TRBD2. The germline V gene has CDR1 ENHRY and CDR2 SYGVKD. This CDR3 is built from 16 residues. The V gene end was trimmed by 4 bases and the J gene end by 0 bases; junction bases not matched to a gene: 6. The CDR3 region has the DNA TGTGCCATCAGTGCGGCTAGCGGGAAATACCAAGAGACCCAGTACTTC. Its protein product is CAISAASGKYQETQYF.

V is TRBV20-1 and J is TRBJ2-1; 7 nucleotides align to TRBD2. The germline V gene encodes CDR1 DFQATT and CDR2 SNEGSKA (reference sequence). CDR3 length: 16 amino acids. V shed 0 bases, J shed 4 bases, and the junction held 9 bases outside the gene matches. The CDR3 loop is CSARDDGLAAYNEQFF. The CDR3 DNA sequence: TGCAGTGCTAGAGATGATGGCCTAGCGGCTTACAATGAGCAGTTCTTC.

This chain's CDR3 is CASSLLGSSLGDEQFF. The CDR3 DNA reads TGTGCCAGCAGTTTACTGGGCTCCTCACTGGGGGATGAGCAGTTCTTC. This chain joins TRBV12-3 or TRBV12-4 and TRBJ2-1; D is possibly TRBD1 or TRBD2 (5 bases each). The CDR3 totals 16 residues. The V gene lost 2 bases and the J gene lost 8 bases, with 19 bases spanning the gap.

This chain links TRBV3-1 with TRBJ2-1; 11 nucleotides agree with TRBD2. The germline V gene has CDR1 LGHDT and CDR2 YNNKEL (reference sequence). With V trimmed by 2 bases and J by 5 bases, 11 bases remained unmatched. CDR3 length equals 18 residues. The CDR3 nucleotides are TGTGCCAGCAGCCAAATCCCCGGGACTAGCGGATACAACAATGAGCAGTTCTTC. It codes for CASSQIPGTSGYNNEQFF.

This clonotype was recorded a few times. The chain has TRBV2 and TRBJ2-7; tentative D call: TRBD1 (7 bases). Germline V gene data show CDR1 as SNHLY and CDR2 as FYNNEI. CDR3 size: 15 residues. V was pared by 3 bases and J by 2 bases, with 14 bases between. Here the CDR3 DNA reads TGTGCCAGCAGTGAGCAAGGAGGGGGCACCTACGAGCAGTACTTC. This sequence encodes CASSEQGGGTYEQYF.

The chain carries TRBV30 and TRBJ1-5; D might be TRBD1 (5 bases). The CDR3 extends over 13 amino acids. With 1 base removed from V and 6 bases from J, the gap between germline ends came to 10 bases. Germline V gives CDR1 GTSNPN, CDR2 SVGIG (reference sequence). This CDR3 reads CAWSDGGIQPQHF. The CDR3 bases are TGTGCCTGGAGTGACGGGGGGATTCAGCCCCAGCATTTT.